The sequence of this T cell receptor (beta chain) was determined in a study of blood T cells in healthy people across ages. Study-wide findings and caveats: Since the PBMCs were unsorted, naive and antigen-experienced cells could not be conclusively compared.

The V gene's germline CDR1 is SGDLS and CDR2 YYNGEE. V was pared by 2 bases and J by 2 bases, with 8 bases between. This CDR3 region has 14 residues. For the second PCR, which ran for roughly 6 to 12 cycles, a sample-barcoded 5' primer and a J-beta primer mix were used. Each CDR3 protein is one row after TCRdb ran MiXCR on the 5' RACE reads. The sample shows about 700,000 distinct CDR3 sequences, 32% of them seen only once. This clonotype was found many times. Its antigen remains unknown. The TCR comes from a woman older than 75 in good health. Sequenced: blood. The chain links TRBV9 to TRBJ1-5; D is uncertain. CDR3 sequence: CASSVGFGNQPQHF. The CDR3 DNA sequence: TGTGCCAGCAGCGTTGGGTTCGGCAATCAGCCCCAGCATTTT.